This TCR beta chain was documented in a study of T cell responses to AZD1222 COVID-19 vaccine. As concerns this clone: No antigen is known for it.

Study-wide results and limits: Donor demographics were predominantly white British with a female majority; clonal diversity may be underestimated.

Method: immunoSEQ multiplex PCR; TCRdb's copy keeps in-frame clones and lacks some. The sample lists 110,000 or so clones; 86% were seen once. The CDR3 totals 14 residues. With V trimmed by 4 bases and J by 2 bases, 3 bases remained unmatched. In germline, CDR1 is SGHTA, CDR2 FQGNSA. This chain connects TRBV7-2 to TRBJ2-5, with TRBD2 matching 8 bases. The receptor was derived from an adult who received the AZD1222 COVID-19 vaccine. The specimen was peripheral blood, collected 28 days after the second AZD1222 dose. CDR3 protein: CASSYSGGQETQYF. The CDR3 coding sequence is TGTGCCAGCAGCTATTCGGGGGGGCAAGAGACCCAGTACTTC.